Detailed here is one T cell receptor (beta chain). The data derive from a study of blood T cell repertoires in COVID-19. Study details: Samples came from the United States, Italy and Spain, spanning acute and convalescent COVID-19. Sources were T cells, B-cell-depleted T cells, or PBMCs; the material itself was cDNA or gDNA.

Sequencing used immunoSEQ multiplex PCR; TCRdb keeps in-frame clones, though not all of them. The sample carries around 250,000 clones, 86% recorded once. Trimming removed 1 base from V and 2 bases from J; junction bases left unmatched: 7. This CDR3 contains 16 residues. Germline CDR1 is SGHVS and CDR2 is FNYEAQ. Sequencing was performed on peripheral blood. This receptor was identified in a man older than 75 with acute or convalescent COVID-19. V and J are TRBV7-6 and TRBJ2-7, with 8 nucleotides matching TRBD2. The CDR3: CASSLGDPAGAYEQYF. CDR3 DNA sequence: TGTGCCAGCAGCTTAGGGGACCCAGCGGGGGCCTACGAGCAGTACTTC.